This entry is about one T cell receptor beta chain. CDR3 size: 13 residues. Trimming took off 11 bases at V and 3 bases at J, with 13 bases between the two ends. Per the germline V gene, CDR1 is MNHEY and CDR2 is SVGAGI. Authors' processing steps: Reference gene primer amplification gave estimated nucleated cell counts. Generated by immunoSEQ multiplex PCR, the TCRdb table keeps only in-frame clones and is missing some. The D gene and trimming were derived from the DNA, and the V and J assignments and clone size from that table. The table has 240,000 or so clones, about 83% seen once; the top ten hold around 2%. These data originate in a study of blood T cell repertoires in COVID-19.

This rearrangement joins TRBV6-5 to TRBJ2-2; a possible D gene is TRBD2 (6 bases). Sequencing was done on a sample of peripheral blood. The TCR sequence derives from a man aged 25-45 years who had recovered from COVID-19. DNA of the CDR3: TGTGCCGCGGGTCGGGGGTACACCGGGGAGCTGTTTTTT. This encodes CAAGRGYTGELFF.